One sample yielded the 26 T cell receptor beta chains listed below, sequenced in a study of T cells in Graves' hyperthyroidism and ophthalmopathy (dated by TCRdb to the late 2010s). Library construction relied on multiplex PCR. For sequencing, an Illumina HiSeq 2000 was employed. The TCR beta CDR3 regions were amplified from RNA transcripts. The first round of RT-PCR for the TCR CDR3 was performed with the HTBI primer set and the Qiagen OneStep RT-PCR kit. TCRdb itself trimmed the public reads at Q25 with fastp, ran MiXCR and retained productive beta chains. Every entry covers one CDR3 protein and lists the most common genes and DNA from its rows. The sample data list fewer than 110,000 distinct CDR3 sequences, and 45% to 50% of these were observed just once. About 28% of the sample is in the top ten clones. The sequenced sample was blood. These TCRs come from a man aged 35 to 55 with Graves' hyperthyroidism.

This clonotype was seen ten or more times. The chain employs TRBV20-1 and TRBJ1-1, with 8 bases lining up with TRBD1. Per germline, CDR1 DFQATT and CDR2 SNEGSKA (reference sequence). The CDR3 extends over 16 amino acids. V lost 2 bases and J lost 4; bases outside the gene matches: 12. CDR3: CSARFFGQGIGTEAFF. The CDR3 DNA follows: TGCAGTGCTAGATTCTTCGGACAGGGAATTGGCACTGAAGCTTTCTTT.

A remark on this clonotype: The CDR3 ends on some other residue instead of the conserved phenylalanine or tryptophan, so this is likely a read error. No DNA is shown, since the ends of the CDR3 on it are uncertain; the CDR3 is the one TCRdb lists. This chain joins TRBV9 and TRBJ2-7; the D call in the table, TRBD1, was not verified against the DNA. The CDR3 spans 11 amino acids, including both terminal residues. The germline V gene has CDR1 SGDLS and CDR2 YYNGEE. The CDR3 sequence: CASSIRGTGWT.

By sample share, this clonotype is medium-sized (0.01 to 0.1%). Compared with germline, one end of the junction differs, possibly owing to a read error. This chain links TRBV5-1 with TRBJ2-7; TRBD2 matches 10 bases. The CDR3 runs 14 residues. The germline gives CDR1 SGHRS, CDR2 YFSETQ. The CDR3 protein is CASSLGLADYEQYF. The CDR3 nucleotides read TGTGCCAGCAGCTTAGGACTAGCGGACTACGAGCAGTACTTC.

This clonotype showed up just a few times. A read error may be the cause here, since a much bigger clone is one base away. The V call is TRBV12-3 or TRBV12-4, the J call TRBJ2-1, with unresolved D. There are 15 residues in the CDR3. CDR3 DNA: TGTGCCAGCAGCAAGACACCGACCTCCTACGATGAGCAGTTCTTC. Translating gives CASSKTPTSYDEQFF.

This clonotype came up a few times. The chain is built from TRBV18 and TRBJ2-3; TRBD2 aligns across 7 bases. Germline CDR1 is KGHSH and CDR2 is LQKENI. The V gene end was trimmed by 2 bases and the J gene end by 5 bases; junction bases not matched to a gene: 1. This CDR3 region has 13 residues. CDR3 in amino acids: CASSPAGEDTQYF. DNA of the CDR3: TGTGCCAGCTCACCAGCGGGGGAAGATACGCAGTATTTT.

This clonotype was seen once. The genes are TRBV29-1 and TRBJ1-2, with 9 nucleotides matching TRBD1. The CDR3 is made up of 14 amino acids. Germline V gives CDR1 SQVTM, CDR2 ANQGSEA. With 6 bases clipped from V and 2 bases from J, the junction kept 7 bases outside the gene matches. In DNA, the CDR3 is TGCAGCGTCGCGGGACAGGGAGAGAACTATGGCTACACCTTC. Protein sequence: CSVAGQGENYGYTF.

The V and J genes are TRBV2 and TRBJ1-4, with D possibly TRBD1 on 5 matching bases. The CDR3 is made up of 13 amino acids. V lost 8 bases and J 12 bases, leaving 19 bases between the germline ends. Germline V lookup: CDR1 SNHLY, CDR2 FYNNEI. CDR3 nucleotide sequence: TGTGCCAGCGGGGGGGTTGCGGGAGGCGAACTGTTTTTT. Translated: CASGGVAGGELFF.

The sample holds one count of this clonotype. This chain links TRBV7-7 with TRBJ1-1; 9 nucleotides line up with TRBD1. This CDR3 region has 13 residues. Germline CDR1 is SSHAT and CDR2 is FNYEAQ (reference sequence). This CDR3 is CARGGQGRTEAFF. In DNA, the CDR3 is TGTGCTAGAGGGGGACAGGGTAGAACTGAAGCTTTCTTT.

Only a few counts were recorded for this clonotype. This chain joins TRBV12-3 or TRBV12-4 and TRBJ1-5, with a possible D match to TRBD1 (6 bases). The V end lost 3 bases, the J end lost 4 bases, and 16 bases lay between the germline ends. This CDR3 contains 16 residues. The CDR3 sequence is CASSLGGGGPNQPQHF. The CDR3 DNA is TGTGCCAGCAGTTTGGGAGGGGGGGGGCCTAATCAGCCCCAGCATTTT.

This clonotype has just one count. At one boundary the junction diverges from the germline segment, which might be a read error. This rearrangement joins TRBV29-1 to TRBJ1-5; D perhaps matches TRBD1 (5 bases). The germline V gene has CDR1 SQVTM and CDR2 ANQGSEA. CDR3 length equals 18 residues. The CDR3 protein is CSVELVAGPTYSDQPQHF. As DNA, the CDR3 is TGCAGCGTTGAATTGGTAGCGGGACCTACGTATAGCGATCAGCCCCAGCATTTT.

The chain joins TRBV25-1 to TRBJ1-6; the D gene is possibly TRBD1 (5 bases). V lost 3 bases and J lost 7, with 10 bases in between. Germline V gene sequence: CDR1 MGHDK, CDR2 SYGVNS. The CDR3 is made up of 14 amino acids. CDR3 loop: CASSDRDRNSPLHF. The CDR3 region has the DNA TGTGCCAGCAGTGACCGGGACCGGAATTCACCCCTCCACTTT.

V gene TRBV20-1 combines with J gene TRBJ1-4; 8 nucleotides line up with TRBD1. Germline CDR1 is DFQATT and CDR2 is SNEGSKA (reference sequence). V shed 3 bases, J shed 8 bases, and the junction held 11 bases outside the gene matches. The CDR3 spans 15 residues. The CDR3 region is CSASGAGGLGEKLFF. CDR3 DNA: TGCAGTGCTAGTGGTGCAGGGGGCTTAGGAGAAAAACTGTTTTTT.

Comments on this clonotype: At one end the junction does not follow the germline gene, possibly because of a read error. The chain links TRBV10-2 to TRBJ1-1, with no clear D. This CDR3 region has 15 residues. CDR1 is WSHSY, CDR2 SAAADI, per germline. The CDR3 sequence: CASSESSFMGTEALF. The CDR3 bases are TGCGCCAGCAGTGAGTCGAGTTTCATGGGCACTGAAGCTCTCTTT.

This clonotype was detected a few times. V and J are TRBV6-6 and TRBJ2-3, with a tentative D call TRBD1 (6 bases). The CDR3 is 17 residues long. Germline-derived CDR1 and CDR2 are MNHNY and SVGAGI (reference sequence). Trimming removed 1 base from V and 6 bases from J, with 20 bases in between. The CDR3 reads CASSYWRQEGFGDTQYF. In DNA, the CDR3 is TGTGCCAGCAGTTACTGGCGACAGGAAGGATTCGGGGATACGCAGTATTTT.

Of note for this clonotype: Being one base from a much bigger clone, this may be a read error. CDR3: CASSSSKAPGPETQYF. The CDR3 coding sequence is TGTGCCAGCAGTTCCTCGAAGGCCCCGGGGCCAGAGACCCAGTACTTC. The chain carries TRBV6-2 or TRBV6-3 and TRBJ2-5; D possibly matches TRBD1 or TRBD2 (5 bases each). Germline V gives CDR1 MNHEY, CDR2 SVGEGT. Between the trimmed V and J ends, which lost 4 bases and 4 bases, there was a span of 19 bases. CDR3 size: 16 residues.

This clonotype was counted many times. The chain recombines TRBV4-2 with TRBJ1-3, with D possibly matching TRBD1 (5 bases). This CDR3 region has 14 residues. Germline V gives CDR1 LGHNA, CDR2 YNFKEQ. The germline V and J ends were trimmed by 3 bases and 3 bases, with 9 bases remaining between them. The CDR3 region is CASSQQGGGNTIYF. Here the CDR3 DNA reads TGTGCCAGCAGCCAGCAGGGCGGTGGAAACACCATATATTTT.

The genes are TRBV24-1 and TRBJ1-2; 7 nucleotides agree with TRBD1. In germline, CDR1 is KGHDR, CDR2 SFDVKD. V trimming: 5 bases; J trimming: 4 bases; junction bases outside the gene matches: 3. CDR3 length: 13 residues. The CDR3 loop reads CATSARDSYGYTF. DNA of the CDR3: TGTGCCACCAGTGCCAGGGACAGCTATGGCTACACCTTC.

Remarks on this clonotype: The junction and the germline gene differ at one end; a read error may be behind it. The CDR3 loop is CASSFGPAGTLDTRYF. CDR3 in DNA: TGCGCCAGCAGCTTCGGTCCCGCGGGAACGTTGGATACGCGGTATTTT. The gene calls are TRBV5-1 and TRBJ2-3, with D possibly matching TRBD2 (6 bases). CDR1 SGHRS and CDR2 YFSETQ come from the germline V gene. This CDR3 has 16 residues. The variable domain in full, completed from reference TRBV5-1 and TRBJ2-3, reads KAGVTQTPRYLIKTRGQQVTLSCSPISGHRSVSWYQQTPGQGLQFLFEYFSETQRNKGNFPGRFSGRQFSNSRSEMNVSTLELGDSALYLCASSFGPAGTLDTRYFGPGTRLTVL.

The chain carries TRBV2 and TRBJ2-7; D may be TRBD1 (6 bases). There are 15 residues in the CDR3. The germline V and J ends were trimmed by 6 bases and 3 bases, with 18 bases remaining between them. CDR1 is SNHLY and CDR2 is FYNNEI in the germline V gene. The CDR3 loop is CASSLSPTGNYEQYF. In DNA form, the CDR3 reads TGTGCCAGCAGCCTTAGCCCAACAGGGAACTACGAGCAGTACTTC.

As for this clonotype: A much larger clone is a single base away; this may be a read error. This chain joins TRBV12-3 or TRBV12-4 and TRBJ2-5; D is ambiguous. This CDR3 is built from 16 residues. CDR3: CASSPSPALSEETHYF. The CDR3 DNA is TGTGCCAGCAGTCCTTCCCCGGCGCTAAGCGAAGAGACCCATTACTTC.

Worth noting for this clonotype: A much larger clonotype is one base distant, so this may be a read error. In DNA form, the CDR3 reads TGTGCCATCAGTTCGACAGGTGCCGGAGGATCACCCCTCCACTTT. Its translation: CAISSTGAGGSPLHF. The chain couples TRBV10-3 to TRBJ1-6; a weak D match, TRBD1 (6 bases). V dropped 5 bases and J dropped 10 bases, with 18 bases sitting between them. The CDR3 extends over 15 amino acids. Germline V gene lookup returns CDR1 ENHRY and CDR2 SYGVKD.

This clonotype has ten or more counts. This sequence joins TRBV7-2 and TRBJ2-3; D is undetermined. The CDR3 has 15 residues. CDR1 is SGHTA and CDR2 is FQGNSA in the germline V gene. The germline V and J ends were trimmed by 1 base and 1 base, with 9 bases remaining between them. The chain's CDR3 is CASSLVPKRTDTQYF. The CDR3 DNA reads as TGTGCCAGCAGCTTAGTACCGAAACGCACAGATACGCAGTATTTT.

The chain recombines TRBV5-1 with TRBJ2-2, with a possible D match to TRBD1 (6 bases). The germline gives CDR1 SGHRS, CDR2 YFSETQ. The CDR3 contains 16 residues. The germline V and J ends were trimmed by 0 bases and 4 bases, with 13 bases remaining between them. The CDR3 bases are TGCGCCAGCAGCTTGGCCTCAGGGGCGGGCACCGGGGAGCTGTTTTTT. Translating gives CASSLASGAGTGELFF. Together with reference TRBV5-1 and TRBJ2-2, the CDR3 gives the full variable domain: KAGVTQTPRYLIKTRGQQVTLSCSPISGHRSVSWYQQTPGQGLQFLFEYFSETQRNKGNFPGRFSGRQFSNSRSEMNVSTLELGDSALYLCASSLASGAGTGELFFGEGSRLTVL.

This clonotype came up many times. This CDR3 reads CSARPRGGAYNEQFF. The CDR3 DNA sequence: TGCAGTGCTAGACCGCGGGGGGGCGCTTACAATGAGCAGTTCTTC. The chain links TRBV20-1 to TRBJ2-1; 9 bases align to TRBD2. With 2 bases clipped from V and 4 bases from J, the junction kept 6 bases outside the gene matches. This CDR3 contains 15 residues. Per the germline V gene, CDR1 is DFQATT and CDR2 is SNEGSKA (reference sequence).

The chain uses TRBV9 and TRBJ1-3; D is ambiguous. Germline values: CDR1 SGDLS, CDR2 YYNGEE. The CDR3 covers 13 residues. With 0 bases removed from V and 4 bases from J, the gap between germline ends came to 5 bases. CDR3 sequence: CASSVAGGNTIYF. In DNA, the CDR3 is TGTGCCAGCAGCGTAGCCGGGGGAAACACCATATATTTT.

For this clonotype: At one end the junction does not follow the germline gene, possibly because of a read error. The chain has TRBV29-1 and TRBJ2-3; TRBD2 aligns across 16 bases. CDR1 is SQVTM and CDR2 is ANQGSEA in the germline V gene. This CDR3 spans 15 amino acids. The CDR3 protein is CGVAGLAGGSDMQYF. CDR3 bases: TGCGGCGTCGCGGGACTAGCGGGAGGGTCAGATATGCAGTATTTT.